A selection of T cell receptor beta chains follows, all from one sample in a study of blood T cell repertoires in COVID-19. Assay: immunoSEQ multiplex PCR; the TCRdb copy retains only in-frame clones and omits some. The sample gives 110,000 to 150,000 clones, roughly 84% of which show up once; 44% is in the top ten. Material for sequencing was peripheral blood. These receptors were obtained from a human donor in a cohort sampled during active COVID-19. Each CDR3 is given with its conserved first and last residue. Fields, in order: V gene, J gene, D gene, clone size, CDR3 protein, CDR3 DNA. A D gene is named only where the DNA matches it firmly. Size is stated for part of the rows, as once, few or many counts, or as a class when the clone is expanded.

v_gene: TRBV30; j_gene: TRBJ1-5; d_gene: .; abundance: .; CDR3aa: CAWSRGSNQPQHF; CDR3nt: TGTGCCTGGAGTAGGGGGAGCAATCAGCCCCAGCATTTT
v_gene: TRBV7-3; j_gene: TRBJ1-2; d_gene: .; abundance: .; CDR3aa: CGANTRGYTF; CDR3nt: TGTGGGGCGAACACCAGGGGCTACACCTTC
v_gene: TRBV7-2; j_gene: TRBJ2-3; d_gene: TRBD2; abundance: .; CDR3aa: CASRRSSGRKDTQYF; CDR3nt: TGTGCCAGCAGGCGTTCTAGCGGGAGGAAAGATACGCAGTATTTT
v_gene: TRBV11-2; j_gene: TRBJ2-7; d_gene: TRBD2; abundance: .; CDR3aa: CASSLESSGGYEQYF; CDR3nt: TGTGCCAGCAGCTTAGAATCTAGCGGGGGCTACGAGCAGTACTTC
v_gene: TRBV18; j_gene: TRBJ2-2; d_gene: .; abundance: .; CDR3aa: CASSPQGTNTGELFF; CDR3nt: TGTGCCAGCTCACCACAAGGGACTAACACCGGGGAGCTGTTTTTT
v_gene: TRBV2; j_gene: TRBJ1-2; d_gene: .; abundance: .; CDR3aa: CASSPQVNYGYTF; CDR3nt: TGTGCCAGCAGTCCACAGGTTAACTATGGCTACACCTTC
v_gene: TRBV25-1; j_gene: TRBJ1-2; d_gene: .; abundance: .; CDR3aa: CASSEGSYGYTF; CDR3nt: TGTGCCAGCAGTGAAGGCAGCTATGGCTACACCTTC
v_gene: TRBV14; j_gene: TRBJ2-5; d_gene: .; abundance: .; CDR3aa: CASSRVRGETQYF; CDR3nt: TGTGCCAGCAGCCGCGTCAGGGGAGAGACCCAGTACTTC
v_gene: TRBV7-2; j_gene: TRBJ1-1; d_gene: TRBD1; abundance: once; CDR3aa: CASSLRRDRRTEAFF; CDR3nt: TGTGCCAGCAGCCTCCGCCGGGACAGACGAACTGAAGCTTTCTTT
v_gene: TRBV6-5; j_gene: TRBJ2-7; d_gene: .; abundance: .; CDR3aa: CASSARGKGYEQYF; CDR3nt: TGTGCCAGCAGCGCCCGAGGGAAGGGCTACGAGCAGTACTTC
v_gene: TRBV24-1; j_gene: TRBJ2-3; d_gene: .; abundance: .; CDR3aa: CATSDSKDSRGYTQYF; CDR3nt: TGTGCCACCAGTGATTCGAAAGATTCGAGGGGGTATACGCAGTATTTT
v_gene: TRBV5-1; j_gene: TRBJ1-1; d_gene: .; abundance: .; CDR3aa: CASSLAQNTEAFF; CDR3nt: TGCGCCAGCAGCTTGGCCCAGAACACTGAAGCTTTCTTT
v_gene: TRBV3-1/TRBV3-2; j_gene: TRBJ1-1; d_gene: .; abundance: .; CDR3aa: CASSSTQNTEAFF; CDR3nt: TGTGCCAGCAGCTCGACACAAAACACTGAAGCTTTCTTT
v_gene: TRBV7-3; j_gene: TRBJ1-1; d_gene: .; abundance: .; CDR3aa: CASSLTPPGRGNAEAFF; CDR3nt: TGTGCCAGCAGCTTAACCCCCCCCGGTAGGGGCAACGCTGAAGCTTTCTTT
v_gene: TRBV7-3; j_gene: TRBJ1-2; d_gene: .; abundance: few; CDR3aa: CASSPGGSGGDYGYTF; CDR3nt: TGTGCCAGCAGCCCCGGAGGGTCGGGGGGTGACTATGGCTACACCTTC